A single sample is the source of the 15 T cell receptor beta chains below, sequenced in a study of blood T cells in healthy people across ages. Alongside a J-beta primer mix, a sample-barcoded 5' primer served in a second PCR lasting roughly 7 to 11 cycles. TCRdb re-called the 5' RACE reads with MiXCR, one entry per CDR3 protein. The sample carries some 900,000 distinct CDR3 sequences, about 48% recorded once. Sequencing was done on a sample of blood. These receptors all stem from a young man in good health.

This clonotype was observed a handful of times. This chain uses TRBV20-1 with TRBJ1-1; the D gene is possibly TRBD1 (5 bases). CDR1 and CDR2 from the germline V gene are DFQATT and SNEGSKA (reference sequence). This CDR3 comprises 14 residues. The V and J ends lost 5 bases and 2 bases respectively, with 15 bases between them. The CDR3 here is CSAERDFDNTEAFF. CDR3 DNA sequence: TGCAGTGCTGAAAGGGACTTCGATAACACTGAAGCTTTCTTT.

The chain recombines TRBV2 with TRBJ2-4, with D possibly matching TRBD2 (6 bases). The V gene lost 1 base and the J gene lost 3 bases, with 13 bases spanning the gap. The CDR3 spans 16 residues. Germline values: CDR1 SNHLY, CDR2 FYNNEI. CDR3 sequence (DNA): TGTGCCAGCAGTGAAGACAGGACTATCGGCAAAAACATTCAGTACTTC. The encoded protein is CASSEDRTIGKNIQYF.

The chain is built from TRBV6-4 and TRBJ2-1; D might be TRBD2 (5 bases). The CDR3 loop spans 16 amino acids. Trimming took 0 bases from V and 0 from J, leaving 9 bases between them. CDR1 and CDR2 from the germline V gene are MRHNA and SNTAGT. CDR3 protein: CASSDSAVSSYNEQFF. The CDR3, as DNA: TGTGCCAGCAGTGACTCAGCGGTTAGCTCCTACAATGAGCAGTTCTTC.

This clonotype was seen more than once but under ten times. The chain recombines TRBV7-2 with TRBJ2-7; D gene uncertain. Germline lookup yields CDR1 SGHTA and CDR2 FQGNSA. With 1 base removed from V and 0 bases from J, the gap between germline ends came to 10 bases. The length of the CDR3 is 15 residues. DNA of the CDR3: TGTGCCAGCAGCTTAGGGTCCCGGGCCTCCTACGAGCAGTACTTC. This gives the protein CASSLGSRASYEQYF.

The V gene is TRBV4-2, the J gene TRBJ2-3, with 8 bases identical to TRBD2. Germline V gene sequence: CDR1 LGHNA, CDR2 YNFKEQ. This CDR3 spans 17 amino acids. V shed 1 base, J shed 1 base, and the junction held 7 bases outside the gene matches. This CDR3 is CASSQAPAGDGTDTQYF. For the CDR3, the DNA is TGTGCCAGCAGCCAAGCCCCAGCGGGGGATGGCACAGATACGCAGTATTTT.

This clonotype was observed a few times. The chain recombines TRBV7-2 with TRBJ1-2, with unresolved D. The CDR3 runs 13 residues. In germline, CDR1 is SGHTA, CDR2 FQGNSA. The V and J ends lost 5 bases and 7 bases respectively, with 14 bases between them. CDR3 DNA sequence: TGTGCCAGCAGCCCCAGCGGCGAGGGTGGCTACACCTTC. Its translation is CASSPSGEGGYTF. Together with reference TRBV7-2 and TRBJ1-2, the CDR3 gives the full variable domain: GAGVSQSPSNKVTEKGKDVELRCDPISGHTALYWYRQSLGQGLEFLIYFQGNSAPDKSGLPSDRFSAERTGGSVSTLTIQRTQQEDSAVYLCASSPSGEGGYTFGSGTRLTVV.

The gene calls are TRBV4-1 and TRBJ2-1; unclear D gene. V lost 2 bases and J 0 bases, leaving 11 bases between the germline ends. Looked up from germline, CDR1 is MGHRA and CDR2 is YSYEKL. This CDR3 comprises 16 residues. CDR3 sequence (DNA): TGCGCCAGCAGCCAAAGGGCGGAGAGCTCCTACAATGAGCAGTTCTTC. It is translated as CASSQRAESSYNEQFF.

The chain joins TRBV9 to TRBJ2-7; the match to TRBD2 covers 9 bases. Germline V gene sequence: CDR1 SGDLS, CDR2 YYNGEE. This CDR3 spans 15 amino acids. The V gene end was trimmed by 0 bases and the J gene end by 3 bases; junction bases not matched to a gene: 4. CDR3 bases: TGTGCCAGCAGCGTAGCCGGGACTAGCAACTACGAGCAGTACTTC. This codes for CASSVAGTSNYEQYF.

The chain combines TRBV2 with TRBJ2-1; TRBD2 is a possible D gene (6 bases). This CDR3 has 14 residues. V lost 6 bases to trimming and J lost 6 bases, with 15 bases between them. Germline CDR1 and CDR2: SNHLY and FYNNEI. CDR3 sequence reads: CASRVGAGGNEQFF. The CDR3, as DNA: TGTGCCAGCAGAGTGGGAGCCGGGGGCAATGAGCAGTTCTTC.

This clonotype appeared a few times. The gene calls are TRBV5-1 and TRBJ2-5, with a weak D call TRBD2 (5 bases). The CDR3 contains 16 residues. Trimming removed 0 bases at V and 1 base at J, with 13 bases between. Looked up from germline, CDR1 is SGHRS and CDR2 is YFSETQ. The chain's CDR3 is CASSLGGEARQETQYF. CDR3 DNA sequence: TGCGCCAGCAGCTTGGGGGGAGAGGCCCGCCAAGAGACCCAGTACTTC.

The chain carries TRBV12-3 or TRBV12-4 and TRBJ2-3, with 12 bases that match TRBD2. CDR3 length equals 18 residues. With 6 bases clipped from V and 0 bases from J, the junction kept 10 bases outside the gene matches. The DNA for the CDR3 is TGTGCCAGCAGGTCCCTACTAGCGGGGGGTCCTAGCACAGATACGCAGTATTTT. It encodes CASRSLLAGGPSTDTQYF.

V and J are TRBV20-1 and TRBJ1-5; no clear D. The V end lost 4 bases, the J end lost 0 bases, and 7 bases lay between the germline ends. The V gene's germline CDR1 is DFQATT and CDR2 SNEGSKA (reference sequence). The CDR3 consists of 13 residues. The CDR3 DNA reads TGCAGTGCTACGGTCTATAGCAATCAGCCCCAGCATTTT. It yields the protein CSATVYSNQPQHF.

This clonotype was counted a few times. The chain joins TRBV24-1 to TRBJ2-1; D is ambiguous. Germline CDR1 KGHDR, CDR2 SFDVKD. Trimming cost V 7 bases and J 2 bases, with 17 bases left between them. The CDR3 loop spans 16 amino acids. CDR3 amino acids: CATSLSSGRTYNEQFF. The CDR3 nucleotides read TGTGCCACCAGCCTGTCCTCGGGTCGGACCTACAATGAGCAGTTCTTC.

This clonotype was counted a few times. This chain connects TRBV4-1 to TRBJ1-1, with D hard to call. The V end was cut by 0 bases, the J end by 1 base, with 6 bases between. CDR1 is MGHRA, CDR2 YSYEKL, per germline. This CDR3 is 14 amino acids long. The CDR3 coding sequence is TGCGCCAGCAGCCAAGAATGGCGGAACACTGAAGCTTTCTTT. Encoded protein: CASSQEWRNTEAFF.

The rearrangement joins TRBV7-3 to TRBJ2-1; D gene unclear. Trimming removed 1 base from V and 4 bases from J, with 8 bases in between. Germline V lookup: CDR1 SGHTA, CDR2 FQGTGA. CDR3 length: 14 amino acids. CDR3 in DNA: TGTGCCAGCAGCTTAAGTCCGGGTTACAATGAGCAGTTCTTC. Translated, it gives CASSLSPGYNEQFF.